This T cell receptor beta chain is drawn from a study of blood T cell repertoires in COVID-19. Study in general: Samples taken during acute and convalescent COVID-19 were collected in the United States, Italy and Spain.

Trimming removed 2 bases from V and 1 base from J, with 11 bases in between. CDR3 length: 15 residues. In germline, CDR1 is MNHEY, CDR2 SMNVEV (reference sequence). Using immunoSEQ multiplex PCR, the repertoire was profiled, and TCRdb retains in-frame clones only, with some absent. This sample has roughly 260,000 clones, with over 80% found just once. This clone came up once. This clonotype originated in a woman in her 30s with acute COVID-19. V is TRBV27 and J is TRBJ1-1, with D maybe TRBD1 (6 bases). Specimen: PBMCs or T cells enriched from blood (not recorded which). DNA of the CDR3: TGTGCCAGCAGTTTAGGGCAGGGGAGGAACACTGAAGCTTTCTTT. Amino acid sequence: CASSLGQGRNTEAFF.